The 23 T cell receptor beta chains presented below share a single source sample, sequenced in a study of T cells in Graves' hyperthyroidism and ophthalmopathy. Amplified TCR beta CDR3 regions came from RNA transcripts. Carried out on the TCR CDR3, a first-round RT-PCR used the HTBI primer set. TCRdb re-called the multiplex PCR reads through MiXCR, storing one row per CDR3 protein. The table records hundreds of thousands of distinct CDR3 sequences, less than 25% of them present only once. Sequencing was done on a sample of blood. The receptor source for this set is a man aged 25 to 40 with Graves' ophthalmopathy.

The chain links TRBV20-1 to TRBJ2-1; TRBD1 agrees at 7 bases. Unmatched junction bases numbered 4, after V lost 4 bases and J lost 1 base. Germline V CDR1 and CDR2: DFQATT, SNEGSKA (reference sequence). The CDR3 is 14 amino acids. CDR3 bases: TGCAGTGCTAAAGACAGGGCGTCCTACAATGAGCAGTTCTTC. Its translation: CSAKDRASYNEQFF.

This clonotype was observed at least ten times. V is TRBV3-1 and J is TRBJ1-2, with D possibly TRBD1 on 5 matching bases. CDR3 length: 15 residues. In germline, CDR1 is LGHDT, CDR2 YNNKEL (reference sequence). V was trimmed by 4 bases and J by 0 bases, leaving 12 bases between them. The CDR3 loop is CASSPTGRANYGYTF. The CDR3 DNA follows: TGTGCCAGCAGCCCAACGGGCAGGGCTAACTATGGCTACACCTTC.

This clonotype appeared many times. Written as DNA, the CDR3 is TGCAGTGCTAGAGTGGGCGGCGAAGCGGTCCGGATCCCCTACGAGCAGTACTTC. Encoded protein: CSARVGGEAVRIPYEQYF. V and J are TRBV20-1 and TRBJ2-7, with D possibly matching TRBD2 (5 bases). V was cut by 1 base and J by 2 bases, with 24 bases left in between. CDR3 length equals 18 residues. In germline, CDR1 is DFQATT, CDR2 SNEGSKA (reference sequence).

This clonotype showed up just a few times. CDR3 sequence: CASSYSKGFSGELFF. The CDR3, as DNA: TGTGCCAGCAGTTACTCGAAGGGTTTCTCCGGGGAGCTGTTTTTT. The chain uses TRBV6-5 and TRBJ2-2; D call uncertain. The germline CDR1 and CDR2 sequences are MNHEY and SVGAGI. The CDR3 covers 15 residues. Trimming removed 0 bases from V and 6 bases from J, with 11 bases in between.

The V call is TRBV7-9, the J call TRBJ2-7, with D hard to call. Per the germline V gene, CDR1 is SEHNR and CDR2 is FQNEAQ (reference sequence). V shed 4 bases and J shed 0 bases, with 13 bases lying between them. The CDR3 is made up of 15 amino acids. CDR3 bases: TGTGCCAGCAGCTCTTTCCTGACGGACTCCTACGAGCAGTACTTC. Protein product: CASSSFLTDSYEQYF.

For the CDR3, the DNA is TGTGCCACCAGCTTCCCGGGACTAGCGGGAGGAGATACTAGCACAGATACGCAGTATTTT. Residues: CATSFPGLAGGDTSTDTQYF. The V and J genes are TRBV24-1 and TRBJ2-3, with 15 nucleotides matching TRBD2. Germline-derived CDR1 and CDR2 are KGHDR and SFDVKD. V lost 7 bases and J lost 0; bases outside the gene matches: 13. This CDR3 has 20 amino acids.

The CDR3: CSGVRVNYGYTF. The CDR3 nucleotides are TGCAGTGGCGTCAGGGTAAACTATGGCTACACCTTC. The chain is built from TRBV20-1 and TRBJ1-2, with D perhaps matching TRBD1 (5 bases). With 7 bases removed from V and 2 bases from J, the gap between germline ends came to 11 bases. Per germline, CDR1 DFQATT and CDR2 SNEGSKA (reference sequence). The length of the CDR3 is 12 residues.

This clonotype was counted between two and nine times. The chain is built from TRBV28 and TRBJ2-3; 10 bases fit TRBD2. Germline values: CDR1 MDHEN, CDR2 SYDVKM. The CDR3 is made up of 16 amino acids. Trimming at V came to 5 bases and at J to 1 base, leaving 6 bases not matched to a gene. As DNA, the CDR3 is TGTGCCAGCAGTAACCTAGCGGGAGCGGGCACAGATACGCAGTATTTT. Protein: CASSNLAGAGTDTQYF.

There are many counts of this clonotype. V and J are TRBV11-2 and TRBJ1-1; D is ambiguous. The CDR3 length is 13 residues. CDR1 and CDR2 (germline): SGHAT, FQNNGV. Deletions cut 4 bases from V and 7 bases from J, with 13 bases between. The CDR3 loop reads CASSSPHSFEAFF. The DNA for the CDR3 is TGTGCCAGCAGCTCCCCTCACTCGTTTGAAGCTTTCTTT.

This chain uses TRBV20-1 with TRBJ1-2, with unresolved D. The V gene lost 6 bases and the J gene lost 5 bases, with 22 bases spanning the gap. The CDR3 extends over 15 amino acids. CDR1 DFQATT and CDR2 SNEGSKA come from the germline V gene (reference sequence). CDR3 coding DNA: TGCAGTGCCAGAAGGGTGGGAACAGTTAATTATGGCTACACCTTC. This gives the protein CSARRVGTVNYGYTF.

This clonotype has more than one count but fewer than ten. DNA for the CDR3: TGTGCCAGCAGTGAAGGCTGGGGGAGCGAGCAGTTCTTC. It yields the protein CASSEGWGSEQFF. The rearrangement uses TRBV6-1 and TRBJ2-1; the D gene could be TRBD1 or TRBD2 (5 bases each). V was shortened by 1 base and J by 10 bases, with 11 bases between the two germline ends. CDR3 length: 13 residues. Germline CDR1 is MNHNS and CDR2 is SASEGT.

This clonotype showed up many times. This chain links TRBV6-6 with TRBJ1-2, with D possibly matching TRBD1 (5 bases). The CDR3 runs to 16 residues. V lost 0 bases, J lost 0 bases, and 11 bases lay in between. Germline-derived CDR1 and CDR2 are MNHNY and SVGAGI (reference sequence). The CDR3 DNA follows: TGTGCCAGCAGTTACTCTCGACAGACCGCTAACTATGGCTACACCTTC. Protein product: CASSYSRQTANYGYTF.

The J gene is TRBJ2-3, the V gene TRBV9; D perhaps matches TRBD1 (5 bases). V lost 1 base, J lost 4 bases, and 10 bases lay in between. Germline CDR1 is SGDLS and CDR2 is YYNGEE. This CDR3 is 14 amino acids long. CDR3 region: CASSVLQGADTQYF. The CDR3 region has the DNA TGTGCCAGCAGCGTACTTCAAGGGGCAGATACGCAGTATTTT.

In its sample, this clonotype was seen many times. The chain couples TRBV20-1 to TRBJ1-4; D is unclear. There are 16 residues in the CDR3. V was clipped by 0 bases and J by 7 bases, with 18 bases between them. In germline, CDR1 is DFQATT, CDR2 SNEGSKA (reference sequence). CDR3 coding DNA: TGCAGTGCTAGAGATCGAAAGGGCGGGCGGCGTGAAAAACTGTTTTTT. Its protein is CSARDRKGGRREKLFF.

Ten or more counts support this clonotype. The chain has TRBV3-1 and TRBJ1-6; the D is unclear. Germline V CDR1 and CDR2: LGHDT, YNNKEL (reference sequence). The CDR3 length is 16 residues. V dropped 3 bases and J dropped 7 bases, with 16 bases sitting between them. The CDR3 spells CASSQGWLVDNSPLHF. The DNA of the CDR3 is TGTGCCAGCAGCCAGGGTTGGCTCGTGGACAATTCACCCCTCCACTTT.

The V and J genes are TRBV12-3 or TRBV12-4 and TRBJ2-1; D not resolved. The CDR3 contains 12 residues. Trimming left V 7 bases short and J 7 bases short, with 11 bases between. CDR3 sequence (DNA): TGTGCCAGCATCCCTAGGCGGAATGAGCAGTTCTTC. It yields the protein CASIPRRNEQFF.

This clonotype was observed at least ten times. The chain combines TRBV28 with TRBJ2-3; 11 positions agree with TRBD2. This CDR3 has 17 residues. The germline gives CDR1 MDHEN, CDR2 SYDVKM. Trimming at V came to 3 bases and at J to 2 bases, leaving 7 bases not matched to a gene. The CDR3 spells CASSFSPGLAVTDTQYF. The DNA of the CDR3 is TGTGCCAGCAGTTTTTCCCCGGGACTAGCGGTCACAGATACGCAGTATTTT.

This clonotype was seen only a few times. V is TRBV20-1 and J is TRBJ2-7; 9 bases are shared with TRBD1. Germline V CDR1 and CDR2: DFQATT, SNEGSKA (reference sequence). The CDR3 loop spans 12 amino acids. V dropped 6 bases and J dropped 6; count of bases not matched to a gene: 6. The CDR3 bases are TGCAGTGCCGGGACAGGGAGAGGCGAGCAGTACTTC. Translation: CSAGTGRGEQYF.

This clonotype turned up a few times. The rearrangement uses TRBV19 and TRBJ2-3, with TRBD2 matching over 12 bases. The CDR3 extends over 16 amino acids. From germline, CDR1 is LNHDA and CDR2 SQIVND (reference sequence). Losses at the gene ends were 4 bases for V and 2 bases for J; bases not matched to a gene: 4. The chain's CDR3 is CASSKTSGRLTDTQYF. CDR3 DNA: TGTGCCAGTAGTAAGACTAGCGGGAGACTCACAGATACGCAGTATTTT.

The rearrangement joins TRBV7-3 to TRBJ2-7; 8 positions agree with TRBD2. Germline values: CDR1 SGHTA, CDR2 FQGTGA. The V segment lost 5 bases and the J segment 6 bases; nucleotides outside the gene matches: 9. The CDR3 consists of 14 residues. CDR3 amino acids: CASSPSGSPLEQYF. For the CDR3, the DNA is TGTGCCAGCAGCCCCAGCGGGAGCCCGCTCGAGCAGTACTTC.

The table lists this clonotype with many counts. Since a much larger clone is just one base distant, this may be a read error. This chain links TRBV28 with TRBJ2-7, with 7 positions matching TRBD1. Germline CDR1 reads MDHEN; CDR2 reads SYDVKM. The CDR3 has 13 residues. Trimming cost V 7 bases and J 0 bases; bases outside gene matches: 3. The CDR3 region has the DNA TGTGCCAGCATCCGGACAGGCTCCTACGAGCAGTACTTC. Protein: CASIRTGSYEQYF.

The J gene is TRBJ1-3, the V gene TRBV7-2; D is uncertain. The CDR3 runs to 15 residues. V was shortened by 2 bases and J by 0 bases, with 8 bases between the two germline ends. CDR1 is SGHTA, CDR2 FQGNSA, per germline. The CDR3 sequence: CASSLSRSSGNTIYF. CDR3 in DNA: TGTGCCAGCAGCTTAAGTAGGAGCTCTGGAAACACCATATATTTT.

The rearrangement uses TRBV5-1 and TRBJ1-5; 7 bases are shared with TRBD1. CDR1 is SGHRS, CDR2 YFSETQ, per germline. V gave up 4 bases and J gave up 6 bases; unmatched junction bases: 10. The CDR3 has 15 residues. The CDR3 spells CASSQGGGFSQPQHF. The CDR3 DNA reads TGCGCCAGCAGCCAGGGGGGGGGGTTCAGTCAGCCCCAGCATTTT.